This T cell receptor (beta chain) was retrieved from a study of cytomegalovirus exposure and HLA in healthy donors. This clone was seen a single time. Germline values: CDR1 MNHNY, CDR2 SVGAGI (reference sequence). J gave up 7 bases and V 4 bases, and 3 bases lay outside the gene matches. The CDR3 runs to 14 residues. Whereas donors were nominally healthy upon sampling, unrecorded immune exposures were probable. Researchers ran the PCR with 60 Vbeta and 13 Jbeta primers. Assay: immunoSEQ multiplex PCR; the TCRdb copy retains only in-frame clones and omits some. Of 150,000 to 200,000 clones listed, roughly 80% are singletons.

This TCR derives from a man aged 50 to 59 in good health and CMV-seropositive. The chain joins TRBV6-6 to TRBJ1-6; 8 bases agree with TRBD1. What was sequenced was PBMCs. The CDR3 loop reads CASSSTGGNSPLHF. CDR3 nucleotide sequence: TGTGCCAGCAGTTCCACAGGGGGGAATTCACCCCTCCACTTT.